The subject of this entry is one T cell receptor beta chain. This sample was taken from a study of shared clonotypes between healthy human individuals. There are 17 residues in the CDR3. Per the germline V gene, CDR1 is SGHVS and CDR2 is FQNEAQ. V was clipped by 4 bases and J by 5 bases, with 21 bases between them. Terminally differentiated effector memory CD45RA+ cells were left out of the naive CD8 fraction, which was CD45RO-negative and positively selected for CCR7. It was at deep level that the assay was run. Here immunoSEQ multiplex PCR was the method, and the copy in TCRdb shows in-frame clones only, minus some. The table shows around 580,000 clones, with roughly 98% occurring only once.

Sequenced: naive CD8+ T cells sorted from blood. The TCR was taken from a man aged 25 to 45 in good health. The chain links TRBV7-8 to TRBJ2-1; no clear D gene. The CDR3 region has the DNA TGTGCCAGCAGCTCTTCCCCTCTACATGACCGAGACAATGAGCAGTTCTTC. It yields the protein CASSSSPLHDRDNEQFF.